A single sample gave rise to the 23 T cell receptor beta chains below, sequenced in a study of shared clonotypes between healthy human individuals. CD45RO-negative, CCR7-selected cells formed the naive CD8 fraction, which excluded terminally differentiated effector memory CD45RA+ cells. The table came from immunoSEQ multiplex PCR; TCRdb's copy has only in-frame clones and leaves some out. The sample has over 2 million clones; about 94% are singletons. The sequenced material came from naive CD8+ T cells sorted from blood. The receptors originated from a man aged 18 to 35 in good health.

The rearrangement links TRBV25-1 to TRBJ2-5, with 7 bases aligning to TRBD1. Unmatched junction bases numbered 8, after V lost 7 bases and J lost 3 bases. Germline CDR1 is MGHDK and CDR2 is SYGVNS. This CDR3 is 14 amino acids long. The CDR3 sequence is CASTQGEREETQYF. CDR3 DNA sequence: TGTGCCAGCACCCAGGGGGAGAGGGAAGAGACCCAGTACTTC.

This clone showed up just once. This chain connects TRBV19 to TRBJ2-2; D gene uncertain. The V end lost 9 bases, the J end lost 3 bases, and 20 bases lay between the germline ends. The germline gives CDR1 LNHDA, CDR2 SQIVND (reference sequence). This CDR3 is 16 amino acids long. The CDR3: CASRNFIDRDTGELFF. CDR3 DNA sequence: TGTGCCAGCCGAAATTTTATCGACCGCGACACCGGGGAGCTGTTTTTT. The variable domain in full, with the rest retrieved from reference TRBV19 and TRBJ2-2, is DGGITQSPKYLFRKEGQNVTLSCEQNLNHDAMYWYRQDPGQGLRLIYYSQIVNDFQKGDIAEGYSVSREKKESFPLTVTSAQKNPTAFYLCASRNFIDRDTGELFFGEGSRLTVL.

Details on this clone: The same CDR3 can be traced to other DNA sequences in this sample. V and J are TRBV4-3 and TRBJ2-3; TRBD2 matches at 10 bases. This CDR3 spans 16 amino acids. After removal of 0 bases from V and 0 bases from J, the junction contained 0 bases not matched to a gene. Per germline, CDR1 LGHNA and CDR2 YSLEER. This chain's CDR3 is CASSQETSGSTDTQYF. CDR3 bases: TGCGCCAGCAGCCAAGAGACTAGCGGGAGCACAGATACGCAGTATTTT.

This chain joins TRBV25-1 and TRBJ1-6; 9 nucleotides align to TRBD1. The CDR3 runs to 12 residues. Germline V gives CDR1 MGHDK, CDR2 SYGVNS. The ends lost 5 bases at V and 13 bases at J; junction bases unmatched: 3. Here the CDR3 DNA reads TGTGCCAGCAGTCCACAGGGGGCCCCCCTCCACTTT. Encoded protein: CASSPQGAPLHF. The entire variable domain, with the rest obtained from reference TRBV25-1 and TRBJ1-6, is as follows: EADIYQTPRYLVIGTGKKITLECSQTMGHDKMYWYQQDPGMELHLIHYSYGVNSTEKGDLSSESTVSRIRTEHFPLTLESARPSHTSQYLCASSPQGAPLHFGNGTRLTVT.

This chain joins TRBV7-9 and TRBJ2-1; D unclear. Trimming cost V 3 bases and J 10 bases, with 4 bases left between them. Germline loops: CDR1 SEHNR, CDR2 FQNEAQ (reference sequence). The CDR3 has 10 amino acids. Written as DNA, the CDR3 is TGTGCCAGCAGCTTTGGCGAGCAGTTCTTC. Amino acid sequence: CASSFGEQFF.

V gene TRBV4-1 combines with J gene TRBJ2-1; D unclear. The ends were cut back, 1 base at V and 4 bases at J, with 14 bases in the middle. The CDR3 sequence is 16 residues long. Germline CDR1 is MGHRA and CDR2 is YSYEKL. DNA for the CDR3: TGCGCCAGCAGCCAAGTACCGGGTGGGCCTTACAATGAGCAGTTCTTC. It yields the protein CASSQVPGGPYNEQFF.

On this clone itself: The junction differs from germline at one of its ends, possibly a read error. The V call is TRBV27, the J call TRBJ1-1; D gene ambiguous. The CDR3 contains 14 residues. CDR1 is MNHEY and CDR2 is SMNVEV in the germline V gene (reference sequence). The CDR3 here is CASSLRATNTEAFF. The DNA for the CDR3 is TGTGCCAGTAGTTTGCGGGCGACGAACACTGAAGCTTTCTTT.

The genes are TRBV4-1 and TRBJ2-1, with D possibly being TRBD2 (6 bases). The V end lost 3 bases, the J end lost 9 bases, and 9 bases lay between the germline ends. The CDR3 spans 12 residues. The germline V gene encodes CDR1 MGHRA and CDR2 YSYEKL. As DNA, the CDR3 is TGCGCCAGCAGCCAGGGGGGTGGTGAGCAGTTCTTC. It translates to CASSQGGGEQFF.

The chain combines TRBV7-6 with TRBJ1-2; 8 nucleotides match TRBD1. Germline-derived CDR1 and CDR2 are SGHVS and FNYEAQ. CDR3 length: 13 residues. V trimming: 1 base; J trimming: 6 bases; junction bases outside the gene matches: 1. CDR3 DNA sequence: TGTGCCAGCAGCTTAGGGGGACAGGATGGCTACACCTTC. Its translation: CASSLGGQDGYTF.

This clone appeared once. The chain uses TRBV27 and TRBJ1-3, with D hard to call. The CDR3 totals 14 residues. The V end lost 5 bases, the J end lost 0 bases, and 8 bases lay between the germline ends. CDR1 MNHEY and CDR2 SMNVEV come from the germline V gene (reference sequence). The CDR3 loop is CASSPQHSGNTIYF. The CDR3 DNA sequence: TGTGCCAGCAGTCCCCAACACTCTGGAAACACCATATATTTT.

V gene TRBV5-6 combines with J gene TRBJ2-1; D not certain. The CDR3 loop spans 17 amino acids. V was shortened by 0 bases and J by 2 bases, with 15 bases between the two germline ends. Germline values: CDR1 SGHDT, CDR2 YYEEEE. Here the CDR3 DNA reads TGTGCCAGCAGCTTGGCCGGCGGAACCTCGCCCTACAATGAGCAGTTCTTC. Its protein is CASSLAGGTSPYNEQFF.

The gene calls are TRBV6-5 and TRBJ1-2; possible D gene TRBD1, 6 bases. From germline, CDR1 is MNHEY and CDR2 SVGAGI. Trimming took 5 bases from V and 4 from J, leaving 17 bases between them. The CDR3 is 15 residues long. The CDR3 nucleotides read TGTGCCAGCAGTGTCGGGACAAGGGGAAGCTATGGCTACACCTTC. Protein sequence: CASSVGTRGSYGYTF.

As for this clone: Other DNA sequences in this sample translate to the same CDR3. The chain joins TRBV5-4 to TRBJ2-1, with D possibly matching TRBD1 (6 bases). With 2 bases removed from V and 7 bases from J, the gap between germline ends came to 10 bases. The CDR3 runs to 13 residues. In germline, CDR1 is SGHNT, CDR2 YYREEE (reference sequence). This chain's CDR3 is CASSFSGANEQFF. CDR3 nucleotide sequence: TGTGCCAGCAGCTTCTCAGGGGCGAATGAGCAGTTCTTC.

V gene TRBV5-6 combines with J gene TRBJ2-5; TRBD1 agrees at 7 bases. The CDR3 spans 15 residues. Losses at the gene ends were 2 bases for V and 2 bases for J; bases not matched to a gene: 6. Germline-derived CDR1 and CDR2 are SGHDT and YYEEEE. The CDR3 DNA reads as TGTGCCAGCAGCTTCCGGGACAGCCCTCAAGAGACCCAGTACTTC. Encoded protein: CASSFRDSPQETQYF. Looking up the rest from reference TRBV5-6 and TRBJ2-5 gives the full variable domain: DAGVTQSPTHLIKTRGQQVTLRCSPKSGHDTVSWYQQALGQGPQFIFQYYEEEERQRGNFPDRFSGHQFPNYSSELNVNALLLGDSALYLCASSFRDSPQETQYFGPGTRLLVL.

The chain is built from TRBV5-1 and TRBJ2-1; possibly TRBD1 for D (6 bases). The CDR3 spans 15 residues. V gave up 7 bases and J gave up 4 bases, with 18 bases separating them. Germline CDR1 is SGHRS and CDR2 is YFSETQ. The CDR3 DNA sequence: TGCGCCAGCGATACCGGGACACAATTATACAATGAGCAGTTCTTC. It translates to CASDTGTQLYNEQFF.

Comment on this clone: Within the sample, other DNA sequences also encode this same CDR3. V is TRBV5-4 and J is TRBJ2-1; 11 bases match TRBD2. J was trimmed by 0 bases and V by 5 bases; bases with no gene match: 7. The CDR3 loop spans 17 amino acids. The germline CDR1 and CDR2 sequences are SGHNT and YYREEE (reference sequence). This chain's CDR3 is CASSSGTSGSSYNEQFF. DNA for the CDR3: TGTGCCAGCAGTTCCGGGACTAGCGGAAGCTCCTACAATGAGCAGTTCTTC.

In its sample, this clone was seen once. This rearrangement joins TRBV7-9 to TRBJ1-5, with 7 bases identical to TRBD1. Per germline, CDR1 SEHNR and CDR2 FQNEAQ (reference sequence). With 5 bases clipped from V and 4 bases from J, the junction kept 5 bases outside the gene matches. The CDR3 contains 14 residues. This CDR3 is CASSAGQLNQPQHF. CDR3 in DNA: TGTGCCAGCAGCGCGGGACAGTTAAATCAGCCCCAGCATTTT.

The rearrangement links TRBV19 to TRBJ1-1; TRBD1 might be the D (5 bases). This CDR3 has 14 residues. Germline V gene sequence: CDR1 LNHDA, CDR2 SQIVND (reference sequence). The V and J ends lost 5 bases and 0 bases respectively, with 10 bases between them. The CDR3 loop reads CASSRDDLNTEAFF. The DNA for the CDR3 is TGTGCCAGTAGTCGGGACGACTTGAACACTGAAGCTTTCTTT.

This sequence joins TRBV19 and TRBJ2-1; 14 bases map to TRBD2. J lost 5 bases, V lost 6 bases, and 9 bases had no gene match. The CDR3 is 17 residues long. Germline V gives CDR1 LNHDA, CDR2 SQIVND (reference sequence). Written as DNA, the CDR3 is TGTGCCAGTAGACCGTTGACGGGACTAGCGGGAGACAATGAGCAGTTCTTC. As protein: CASRPLTGLAGDNEQFF.

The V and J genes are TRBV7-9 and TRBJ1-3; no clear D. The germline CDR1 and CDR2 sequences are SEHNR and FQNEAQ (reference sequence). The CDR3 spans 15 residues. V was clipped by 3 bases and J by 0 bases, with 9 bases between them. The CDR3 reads CASSFGERSGNTIYF. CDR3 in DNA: TGTGCCAGCAGCTTCGGAGAGCGCTCTGGAAACACCATATATTTT.

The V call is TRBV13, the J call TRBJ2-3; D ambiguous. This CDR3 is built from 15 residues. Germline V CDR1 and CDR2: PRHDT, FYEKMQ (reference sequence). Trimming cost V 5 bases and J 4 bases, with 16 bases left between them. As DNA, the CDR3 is TGTGCCAGCAGCCCCCGACCGAGGCGCGCAGATACGCAGTATTTT. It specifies CASSPRPRRADTQYF.

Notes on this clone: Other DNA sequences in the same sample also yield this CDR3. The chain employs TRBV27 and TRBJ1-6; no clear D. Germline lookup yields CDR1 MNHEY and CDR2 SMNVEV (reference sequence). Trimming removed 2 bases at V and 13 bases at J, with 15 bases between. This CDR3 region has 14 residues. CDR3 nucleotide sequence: TGTGCCAGCAGTTTAGTTCCAGGATCTTCGCCCCTCCACTTT. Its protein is CASSLVPGSSPLHF.

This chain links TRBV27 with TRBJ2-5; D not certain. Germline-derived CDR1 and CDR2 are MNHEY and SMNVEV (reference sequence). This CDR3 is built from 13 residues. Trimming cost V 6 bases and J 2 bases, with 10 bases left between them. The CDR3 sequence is CASSELGQETQYF. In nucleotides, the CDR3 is TGTGCCAGCAGCGAACTGGGGCAAGAGACCCAGTACTTC.